The next 8 T cell receptor beta chains were all read from a single sample in a study of T cell responses to AZD1222 COVID-19 vaccine (dated by TCRdb to the early 2020s). Library generation was performed with the immunoSEQ multiplex PCR assay. What TCRdb holds here is the immuneACCESS table cut down to in-frame rearrangements. Part of the clones is not present; checked against another copy, under half of the missing clones reflect an unresolved V gene, and the others are unexplained. In this sample the table shows roughly 49,000 clones, over 60% of which occur a single time. Over 6.5% of the sample is held by the ten biggest clonotypes. Read against the paper, the sample's time point label means: baseline before first vaccination. The sample was peripheral blood, taken on day 0 of AZD1222 vaccination. Receptors were obtained from an adult in good health.

The chain combines TRBV18 with TRBJ1-4; D not certain. The CDR3 has 16 residues. CDR1 and CDR2 (germline): KGHSH, LQKENI. V was cut by 3 bases and J by 3 bases, with 14 bases left in between. The CDR3 DNA reads TGTGCCAGCTCACCCTTTGACCCGACGGCTAATGAAAAACTGTTTTTT. Amino acids: CASSPFDPTANEKLFF. The full variable domain, completed using reference TRBV18 and TRBJ1-4, is NAGVMQNPRHLVRRRGQEARLRCSPMKGHSHVYWYRQLPEEGLKFMVYLQKENIIDESGMPKERFSAEFPKEGPSILRIQQVVRGDSAAYFCASSPFDPTANEKLFFGSGTQLSVL.

The genes are TRBV3-1 (or the pseudogene TRBV3-2) and TRBJ1-1; no definite D call. CDR1 is LGHDT, CDR2 YNNKEL, per germline (reference sequence). There are 13 residues in the CDR3. V was shortened by 3 bases and J by 4 bases, with 9 bases between the two germline ends. CDR3 sequence reads: CASSQVRGTEAFF. CDR3 in DNA: TGTGCCAGCAGCCAGGTTCGAGGCACTGAAGCTTTCTTT.

The chain employs TRBV7-2 and TRBJ1-1; TRBD1 is a possible D gene (5 bases). With 5 bases removed from V and 0 bases from J, the gap between germline ends came to 10 bases. Germline V CDR1 and CDR2: SGHTA, FQGNSA. The CDR3 has 14 amino acids. The CDR3 bases are TGTGCCAGCAGCCCCGGGGGATTGAACACTGAAGCTTTCTTT. Its translation is CASSPGGLNTEAFF.

The chain uses TRBV28 and TRBJ1-2; D ambiguous. Trimming shortened V by 6 bases and J by 6 bases, and 14 bases separated the two germline ends. The CDR3 loop spans 13 amino acids. CDR1 is MDHEN, CDR2 SYDVKM, per germline. CDR3 sequence (DNA): TGTGCCAGCAGCCTGGGCCGGGTGGATGGCTACACCTTC. It translates to CASSLGRVDGYTF.

V usage is TRBV28 and J usage is TRBJ1-1; no reliable D call. The CDR3 has 13 residues. Germline CDR1 MDHEN, CDR2 SYDVKM. The V end was cut by 3 bases, the J end by 9 bases, with 14 bases between. The DNA for the CDR3 is TGTGCCAGCAGTTTCGCCGGTGAGGGTAAAGCTTTCTTT. It codes for CASSFAGEGKAFF.

The gene calls are TRBV11-2 and TRBJ1-1; D remains ambiguous. The germline V and J ends were trimmed by 4 bases and 2 bases, with 8 bases remaining between them. CDR3 length: 13 residues. Germline loops: CDR1 SGHAT, CDR2 FQNNGV. The CDR3 here is CASSSQPNTEAFF. Written as DNA, the CDR3 is TGTGCCAGCAGCTCTCAGCCTAACACTGAAGCTTTCTTT.

The table lists this clone with a few counts. The V and J genes are TRBV5-5 and TRBJ2-1; the D is unclear. The CDR3 sequence is 15 residues long. Germline V gene lookup returns CDR1 SGHKS and CDR2 YYEKEE (reference sequence). V lost 0 bases to trimming and J lost 8 bases, with 15 bases between them. CDR3 sequence (DNA): TGTGCCAGCAGCTTGGAATGGTCTTTGGAGCATGAGCAGTTCTTC. Translation gives CASSLEWSLEHEQFF.

The chain is built from TRBV5-1 and TRBJ1-4, with 8 bases lining up with TRBD1. The length of the CDR3 is 15 residues. Per the germline V gene, CDR1 is SGHRS and CDR2 is YFSETQ. Trimming at V came to 4 bases and at J to 6 bases, leaving 8 bases not matched to a gene. The CDR3 reads CASSPGGAGDEKLFF. The CDR3 DNA follows: TGCGCCAGCAGCCCAGGGGGCGCGGGGGATGAAAAACTGTTTTTT.